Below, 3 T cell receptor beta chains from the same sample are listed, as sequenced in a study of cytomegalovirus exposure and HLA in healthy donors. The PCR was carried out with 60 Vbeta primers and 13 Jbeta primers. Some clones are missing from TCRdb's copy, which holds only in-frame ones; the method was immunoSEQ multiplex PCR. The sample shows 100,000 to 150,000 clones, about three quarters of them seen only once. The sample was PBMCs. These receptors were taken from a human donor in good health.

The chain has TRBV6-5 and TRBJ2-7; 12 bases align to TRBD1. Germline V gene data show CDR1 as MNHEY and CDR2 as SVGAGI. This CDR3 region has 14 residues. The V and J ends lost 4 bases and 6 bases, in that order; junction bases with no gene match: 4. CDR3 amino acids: CASSWGQGALEQYF. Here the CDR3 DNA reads TGTGCCAGCAGTTGGGGACAGGGGGCCCTCGAGCAGTACTTC.

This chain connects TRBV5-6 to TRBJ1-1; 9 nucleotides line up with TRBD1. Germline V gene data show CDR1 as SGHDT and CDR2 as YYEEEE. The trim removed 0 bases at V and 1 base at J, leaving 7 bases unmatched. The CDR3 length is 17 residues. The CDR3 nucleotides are TGTGCCAGCAGCTTGGTGACAGGGGGTAACAGGAACACTGAAGCTTTCTTT. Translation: CASSLVTGGNRNTEAFF. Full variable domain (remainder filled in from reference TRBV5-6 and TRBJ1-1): DAGVTQSPTHLIKTRGQQVTLRCSPKSGHDTVSWYQQALGQGPQFIFQYYEEEERQRGNFPDRFSGHQFPNYSSELNVNALLLGDSALYLCASSLVTGGNRNTEAFFGQGTRLTVV.

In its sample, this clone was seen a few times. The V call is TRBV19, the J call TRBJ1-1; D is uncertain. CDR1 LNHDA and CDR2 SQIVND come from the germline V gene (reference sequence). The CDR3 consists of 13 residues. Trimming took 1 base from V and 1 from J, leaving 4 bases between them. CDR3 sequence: CASSIAQNTEAFF. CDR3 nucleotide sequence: TGTGCCAGTAGTATAGCACAGAACACTGAAGCTTTCTTT.